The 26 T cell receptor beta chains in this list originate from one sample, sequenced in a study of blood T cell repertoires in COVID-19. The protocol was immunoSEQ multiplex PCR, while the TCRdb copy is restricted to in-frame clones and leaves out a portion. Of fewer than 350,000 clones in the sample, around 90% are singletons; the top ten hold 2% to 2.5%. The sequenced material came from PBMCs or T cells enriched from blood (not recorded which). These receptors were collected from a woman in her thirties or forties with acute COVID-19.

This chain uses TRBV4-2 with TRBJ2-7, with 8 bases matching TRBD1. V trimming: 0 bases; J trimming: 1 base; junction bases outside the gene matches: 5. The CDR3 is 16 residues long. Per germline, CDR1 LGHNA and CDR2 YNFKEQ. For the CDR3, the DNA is TGTGCCAGCAGCCAAGATCCCAGACAGGGGTCCTACGAGCAGTACTTC. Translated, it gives CASSQDPRQGSYEQYF.

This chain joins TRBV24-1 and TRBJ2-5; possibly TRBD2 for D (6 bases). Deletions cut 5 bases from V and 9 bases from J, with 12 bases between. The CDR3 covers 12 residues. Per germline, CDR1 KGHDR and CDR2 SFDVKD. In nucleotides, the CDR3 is TGTGCCACCAGTGTTCTGGGACTCCCCCAGTACTTC. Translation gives CATSVLGLPQYF.

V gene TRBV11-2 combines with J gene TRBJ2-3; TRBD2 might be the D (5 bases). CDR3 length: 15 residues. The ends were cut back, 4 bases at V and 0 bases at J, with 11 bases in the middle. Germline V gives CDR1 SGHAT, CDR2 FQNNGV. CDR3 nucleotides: TGTGCCAGCAGCTCCGGTGGGAGAAGCACAGATACGCAGTATTTT. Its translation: CASSSGGRSTDTQYF.

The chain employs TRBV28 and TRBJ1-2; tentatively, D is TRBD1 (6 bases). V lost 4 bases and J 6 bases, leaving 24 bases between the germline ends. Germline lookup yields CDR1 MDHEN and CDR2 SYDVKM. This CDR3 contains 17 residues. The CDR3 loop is CASSSPSGAGGADGYTF. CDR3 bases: TGTGCCAGCAGTTCTCCCTCGGGCGCGGGGGGCGCCGATGGCTACACCTTC.

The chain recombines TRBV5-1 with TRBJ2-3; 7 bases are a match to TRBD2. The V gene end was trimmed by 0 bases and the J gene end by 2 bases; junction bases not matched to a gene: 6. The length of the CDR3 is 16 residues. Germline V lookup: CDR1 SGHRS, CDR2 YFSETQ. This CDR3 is CASSLEPGGYTDTQYF. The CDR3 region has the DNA TGCGCCAGCAGCTTGGAGCCGGGGGGTTACACAGATACGCAGTATTTT. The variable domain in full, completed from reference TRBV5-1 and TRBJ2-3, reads KAGVTQTPRYLIKTRGQQVTLSCSPISGHRSVSWYQQTPGQGLQFLFEYFSETQRNKGNFPGRFSGRQFSNSRSEMNVSTLELGDSALYLCASSLEPGGYTDTQYFGPGTRLTVL.

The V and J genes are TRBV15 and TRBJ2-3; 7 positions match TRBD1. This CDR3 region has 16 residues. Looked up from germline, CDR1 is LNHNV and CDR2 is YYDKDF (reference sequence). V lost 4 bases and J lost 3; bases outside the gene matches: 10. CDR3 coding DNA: TGTGCCACCAGCACTCGGACAGGAGCCTCAACAGATACGCAGTATTTT. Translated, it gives CATSTRTGASTDTQYF.

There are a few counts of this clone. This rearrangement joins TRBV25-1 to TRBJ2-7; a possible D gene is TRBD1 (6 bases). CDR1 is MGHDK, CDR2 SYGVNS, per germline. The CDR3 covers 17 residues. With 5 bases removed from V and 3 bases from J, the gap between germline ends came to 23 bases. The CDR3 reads CASSTSPGQGTCYEQYF. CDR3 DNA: TGTGCCAGCAGTACCTCCCCGGGACAAGGGACATGCTACGAGCAGTACTTC.

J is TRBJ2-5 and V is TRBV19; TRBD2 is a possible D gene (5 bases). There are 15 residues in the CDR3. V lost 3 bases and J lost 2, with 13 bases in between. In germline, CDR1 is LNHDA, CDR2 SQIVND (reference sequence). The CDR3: CASSISQRRQETQYF. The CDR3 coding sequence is TGTGCCAGTAGTATTTCGCAGCGGCGACAAGAGACCCAGTACTTC. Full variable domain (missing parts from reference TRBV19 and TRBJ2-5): DGGITQSPKYLFRKEGQNVTLSCEQNLNHDAMYWYRQDPGQGLRLIYYSQIVNDFQKGDIAEGYSVSREKKESFPLTVTSAQKNPTAFYLCASSISQRRQETQYFGPGTRLLVL.

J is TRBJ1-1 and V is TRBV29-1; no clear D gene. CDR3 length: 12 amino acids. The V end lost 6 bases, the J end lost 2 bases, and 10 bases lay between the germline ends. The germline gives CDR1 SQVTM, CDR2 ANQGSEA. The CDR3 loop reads CSVTPGNTEAFF. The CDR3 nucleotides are TGCAGCGTGACCCCGGGTAACACTGAAGCTTTCTTT.

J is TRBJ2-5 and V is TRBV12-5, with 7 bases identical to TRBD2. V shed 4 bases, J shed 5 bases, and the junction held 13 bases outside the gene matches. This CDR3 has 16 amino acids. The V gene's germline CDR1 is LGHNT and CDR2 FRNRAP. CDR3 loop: CASGYWGGAVLETQYF. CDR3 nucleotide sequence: TGTGCTAGTGGTTACTGGGGGGGAGCGGTCCTTGAGACCCAGTACTTC.

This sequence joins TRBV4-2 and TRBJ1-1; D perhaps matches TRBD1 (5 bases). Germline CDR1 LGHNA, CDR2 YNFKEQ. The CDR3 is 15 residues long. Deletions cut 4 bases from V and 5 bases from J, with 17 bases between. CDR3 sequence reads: CASSPREGRETEAFF. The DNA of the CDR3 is TGTGCCAGCAGCCCTCGGGAGGGGCGCGAGACTGAAGCTTTCTTT.

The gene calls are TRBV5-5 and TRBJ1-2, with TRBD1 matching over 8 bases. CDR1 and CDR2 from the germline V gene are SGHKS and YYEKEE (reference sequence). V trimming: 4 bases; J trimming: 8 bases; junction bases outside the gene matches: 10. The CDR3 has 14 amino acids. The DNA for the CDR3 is TGTGCCAGCAGCCTACGAGTGACAGGGGCCGGCTACACCTTC. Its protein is CASSLRVTGAGYTF.

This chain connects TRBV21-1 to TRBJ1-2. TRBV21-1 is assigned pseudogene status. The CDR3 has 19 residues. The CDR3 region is CASIPGLFEIPGGNYGYTF. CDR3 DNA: TGTGCCAGCATCCCCGGGCTCTTTGAAATTCCCGGGGGGAACTATGGCTACACCTTC.

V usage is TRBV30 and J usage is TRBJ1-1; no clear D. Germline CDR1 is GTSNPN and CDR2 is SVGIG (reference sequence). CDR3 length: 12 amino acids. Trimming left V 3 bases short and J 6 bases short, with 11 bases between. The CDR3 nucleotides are TGTGCCTGGAGCGAGACGGGGTCTGAAGCTTTCTTT. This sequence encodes CAWSETGSEAFF.

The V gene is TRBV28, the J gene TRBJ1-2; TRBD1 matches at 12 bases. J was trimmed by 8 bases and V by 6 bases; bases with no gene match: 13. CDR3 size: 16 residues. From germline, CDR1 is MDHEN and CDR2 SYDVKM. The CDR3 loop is CASSLGTGGFLGGYTF. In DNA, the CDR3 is TGTGCCAGCAGCCTCGGGACAGGGGGCTTCCTTGGAGGCTACACCTTC.

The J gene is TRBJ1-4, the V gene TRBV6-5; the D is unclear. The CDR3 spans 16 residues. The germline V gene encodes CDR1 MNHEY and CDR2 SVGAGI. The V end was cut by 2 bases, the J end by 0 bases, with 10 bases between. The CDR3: CASSYRETATNEKLFF. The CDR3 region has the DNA TGTGCCAGCAGTTACAGGGAGACGGCAACTAATGAAAAACTGTTTTTT.

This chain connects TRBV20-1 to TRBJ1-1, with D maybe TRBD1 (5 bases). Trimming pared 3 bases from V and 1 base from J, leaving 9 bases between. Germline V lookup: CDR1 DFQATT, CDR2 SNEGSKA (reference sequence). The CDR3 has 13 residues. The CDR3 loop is CSASGDRNTEAFF. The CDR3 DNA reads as TGCAGTGCTAGTGGAGACAGGAACACTGAAGCTTTCTTT.

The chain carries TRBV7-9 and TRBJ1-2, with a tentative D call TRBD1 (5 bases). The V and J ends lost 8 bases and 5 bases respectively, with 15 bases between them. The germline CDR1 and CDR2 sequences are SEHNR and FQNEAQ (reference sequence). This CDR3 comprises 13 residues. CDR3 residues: CASETGQRYGYTF. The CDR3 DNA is TGTGCCAGCGAAACAGGACAAAGATATGGCTACACCTTC.

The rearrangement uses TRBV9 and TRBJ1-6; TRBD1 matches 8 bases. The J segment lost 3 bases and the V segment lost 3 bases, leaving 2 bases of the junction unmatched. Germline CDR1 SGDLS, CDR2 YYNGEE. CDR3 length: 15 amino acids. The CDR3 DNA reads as TGTGCCAGCAGCGCACAGGGGGGCTATAATTCACCCCTCCACTTT. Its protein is CASSAQGGYNSPLHF.

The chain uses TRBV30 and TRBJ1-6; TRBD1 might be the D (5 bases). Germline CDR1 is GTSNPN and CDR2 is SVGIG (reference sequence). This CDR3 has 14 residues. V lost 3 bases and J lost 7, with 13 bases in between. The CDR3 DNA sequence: TGTGCCTGGAGCACCCAGGCAGGGAATTCACCCCTCCACTTT. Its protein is CAWSTQAGNSPLHF.

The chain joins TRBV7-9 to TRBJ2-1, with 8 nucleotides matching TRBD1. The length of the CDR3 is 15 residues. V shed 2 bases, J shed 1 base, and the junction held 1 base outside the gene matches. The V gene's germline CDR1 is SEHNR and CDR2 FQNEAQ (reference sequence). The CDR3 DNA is TGTGCCAGCAGCTTAAGGACAGGGTCCTACAATGAGCAGTTCTTC. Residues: CASSLRTGSYNEQFF.

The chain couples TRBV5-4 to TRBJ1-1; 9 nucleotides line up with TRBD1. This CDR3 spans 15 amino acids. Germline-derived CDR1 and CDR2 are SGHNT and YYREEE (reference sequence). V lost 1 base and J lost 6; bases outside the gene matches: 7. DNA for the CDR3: TGTGCCAGCAGCTTGCGGGGGACAGGGCCCCCTGAAGCTTTCTTT. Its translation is CASSLRGTGPPEAFF.

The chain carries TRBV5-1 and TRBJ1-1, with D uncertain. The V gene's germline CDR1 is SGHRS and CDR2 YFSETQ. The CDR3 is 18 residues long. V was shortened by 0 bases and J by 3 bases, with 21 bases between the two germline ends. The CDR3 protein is CASSLVRGRADVDTEAFF. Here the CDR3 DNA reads TGCGCCAGCAGCTTGGTCCGGGGTAGGGCGGATGTGGACACTGAAGCTTTCTTT. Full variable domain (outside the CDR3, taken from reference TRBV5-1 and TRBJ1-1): KAGVTQTPRYLIKTRGQQVTLSCSPISGHRSVSWYQQTPGQGLQFLFEYFSETQRNKGNFPGRFSGRQFSNSRSEMNVSTLELGDSALYLCASSLVRGRADVDTEAFFGQGTRLTVV.

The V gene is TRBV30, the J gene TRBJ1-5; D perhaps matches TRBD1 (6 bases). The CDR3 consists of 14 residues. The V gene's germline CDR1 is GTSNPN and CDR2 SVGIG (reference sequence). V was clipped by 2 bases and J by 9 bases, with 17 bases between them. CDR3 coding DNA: TGTGCCTGGAGTCCCGGACAGTCCCCCCGGCCCCAGCATTTT. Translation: CAWSPGQSPRPQHF.

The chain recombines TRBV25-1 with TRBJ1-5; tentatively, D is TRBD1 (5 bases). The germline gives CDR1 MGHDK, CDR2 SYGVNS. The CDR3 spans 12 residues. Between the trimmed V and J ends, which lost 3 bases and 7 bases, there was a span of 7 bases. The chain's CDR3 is CASSDGGQPQHF. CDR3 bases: TGTGCCAGCAGTGACGGGGGACAGCCCCAGCATTTT.

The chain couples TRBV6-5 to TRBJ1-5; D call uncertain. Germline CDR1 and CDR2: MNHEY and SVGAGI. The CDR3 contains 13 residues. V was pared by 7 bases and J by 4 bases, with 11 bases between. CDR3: CASKEASNQPQHF. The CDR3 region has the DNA TGTGCCAGCAAGGAGGCCTCTAATCAGCCCCAGCATTTT.